This entry is about one T cell receptor (beta chain). Profiled with immunoSEQ multiplex PCR; TCRdb holds only in-frame clones, not every one. The profile covers fewer than 350,000 clones, with more than 85% appearing a single time and about 4.6% taken by the ten largest. This specimen comes from a study of blood T cell repertoires in COVID-19. The ends were cut back, 1 base at V and 5 bases at J, with 8 bases in the middle. The CDR3 is made up of 12 amino acids. CDR1 is SQVTM, CDR2 ANQGSEA, per germline. The V and J genes are TRBV29-1 and TRBJ2-5; D perhaps matches TRBD2 (6 bases). The receptor's source is a man aged 35 to 55 with acute or convalescent COVID-19. The specimen sequenced was peripheral blood. The CDR3 coding sequence is TGCAGCGTTGAAGCTGGGGGGGAGACCCAGTACTTC. This sequence encodes CSVEAGGETQYF.